What follows are 16 T cell receptor beta chains derived from one specimen sequenced in a study of T cell changes during pregnancy in multiple sclerosis. Generated by immunoSEQ multiplex PCR, the TCRdb table keeps only in-frame clones and is missing some. The sample yields 60,000 or so clones, around 90% seen once. Sequencing was performed on peripheral blood, taken in the second trimester of pregnancy. The receptors come from a female donor in good health, enrolled as a control in a pregnancy study.

This clone appeared a single time. This chain uses TRBV2 with TRBJ2-7; TRBD1 might be the D (6 bases). CDR1 and CDR2 from the germline V gene are SNHLY and FYNNEI. The CDR3 is 15 amino acids. Trimming took 2 bases from V and 2 from J, leaving 13 bases between them. The CDR3 reads CASSESTGRAYEQYF. CDR3 in DNA: TGTGCCAGCAGTGAATCAACAGGGAGAGCCTACGAGCAGTACTTC.

The V call is TRBV19, the J call TRBJ2-1; possible D gene TRBD2, 5 bases. The CDR3 is 14 amino acids. V was pared by 6 bases and J by 3 bases, with 12 bases between. The germline CDR1 and CDR2 sequences are LNHDA and SQIVND (reference sequence). The DNA of the CDR3 is TGTGCCAGTAGCCCCGGGATAGACTACAATGAGCAGTTCTTC. Residues: CASSPGIDYNEQFF. The full variable domain, in which reference TRBV19 and TRBJ2-1 provide the parts outside the CDR3, is DGGITQSPKYLFRKEGQNVTLSCEQNLNHDAMYWYRQDPGQGLRLIYYSQIVNDFQKGDIAEGYSVSREKKESFPLTVTSAQKNPTAFYLCASSPGIDYNEQFFGPGTRLTVL.

The V gene is TRBV6-4, the J gene TRBJ1-2; perhaps TRBD1 as D (6 bases). The CDR3 is made up of 16 amino acids. V shed 3 bases and J shed 5 bases, with 19 bases lying between them. The germline V gene has CDR1 MRHNA and CDR2 SNTAGT. The CDR3 nucleotides are TGTGCCAGCAGTGAAGGGCCCGTTGGGGGCCCTTATGGCTACACCTTC. Encoded protein: CASSEGPVGGPYGYTF.

The chain recombines TRBV11-2 with TRBJ2-5; 7 bases map to TRBD2. With V trimmed by 2 bases and J by 5 bases, 8 bases remained unmatched. Germline CDR1 is SGHAT and CDR2 is FQNNGV. The CDR3 consists of 15 residues. CDR3 DNA sequence: TGTGCCAGCAGCTTATGGGCGGGAGAGGGGGAGACCCAGTACTTC. Translating gives CASSLWAGEGETQYF.

Here the CDR3 reads CASRDRQYRAGELFF. The CDR3 coding sequence is TGTGCCAGCAGAGACCGCCAGTACAGGGCCGGGGAGCTGTTTTTT. The chain uses TRBV6-1 and TRBJ2-2, with D perhaps matching TRBD1 (6 bases). CDR1 and CDR2 (germline): MNHNS, SASEGT. The length of the CDR3 is 15 residues. V lost 6 bases to trimming and J lost 6 bases, with 17 bases between them.

The chain carries TRBV28 and TRBJ1-1, with TRBD1 matching over 7 bases. The germline CDR1 and CDR2 sequences are MDHEN and SYDVKM. The CDR3 is made up of 14 amino acids. With V trimmed by 5 bases and J by 5 bases, 8 bases remained unmatched. The DNA for the CDR3 is TGTGCCAGCAGTCTAACAGGGGTGGGAACTGAAGCTTTCTTT. Protein sequence: CASSLTGVGTEAFF.

The gene calls are TRBV5-5 and TRBJ1-2; TRBD1 matches 7 bases. This CDR3 comprises 13 residues. Germline V gene lookup returns CDR1 SGHKS and CDR2 YYEKEE (reference sequence). Losses at the gene ends were 6 bases for V and 2 bases for J; bases not matched to a gene: 4. DNA of the CDR3: TGTGCCAGCACGCCGACAGGGAACTATGGCTACACCTTC. It yields the protein CASTPTGNYGYTF.

The CDR3 nucleotides read TGTGCCAGCAGCCAAGATAGAGGGACAGGGGTATATTCACCCCTCCACTTT. This gives the protein CASSQDRGTGVYSPLHF. The gene calls are TRBV4-2 and TRBJ1-6, with 10 bases lining up with TRBD1. Trimming removed 0 bases from V and 8 bases from J; junction bases left unmatched: 7. The CDR3 sequence is 17 residues long. CDR1 and CDR2 (germline): LGHNA, YNFKEQ.

The rearrangement joins TRBV30 to TRBJ2-5; TRBD2 matches 12 bases. The trim removed 3 bases at V and 4 bases at J, leaving 9 bases unmatched. CDR1 and CDR2 from the germline V gene are GTSNPN and SVGIG (reference sequence). The CDR3 has 16 amino acids. CDR3 residues: CAWRRGLAGRGETQYF. The DNA of the CDR3 is TGTGCCTGGAGGCGAGGACTAGCGGGGAGAGGAGAGACCCAGTACTTC. Full variable domain (rest looked up from reference TRBV30 and TRBJ2-5): SQTIHQWPATLVQPVGSPLSLECTVEGTSNPNLYWYRQAAGRGLQLLFYSVGIGQISSEVPQNLSASRPQDRQFILSSKKLLLSDSGFYLCAWRRGLAGRGETQYFGPGTRLLVL.

The chain is built from TRBV2 and TRBJ2-3, with D maybe TRBD2 (6 bases). V was shortened by 11 bases and J by 7 bases, with 13 bases between the two germline ends. This CDR3 has 11 residues. CDR1 is SNHLY, CDR2 FYNNEI, per germline. CDR3 loop: CAPMAGNTQYF. CDR3 DNA sequence: TGTGCCCCCATGGCGGGGAATACGCAGTATTTT.

This clone was seen more than once but under ten times. The chain carries TRBV5-6 and TRBJ1-2; 8 bases map to TRBD1. This CDR3 has 15 residues. V trimming: 5 bases; J trimming: 7 bases; junction bases outside the gene matches: 13. Germline V gene lookup returns CDR1 SGHDT and CDR2 YYEEEE. Written as DNA, the CDR3 is TGTGCCAGCAGTCCGACAGGGGATCGGTATGGTGGCTACACCTTC. Amino acids: CASSPTGDRYGGYTF.

The count of this clone is one. The gene calls are TRBV2 and TRBJ2-2; 10 positions match TRBD2. The CDR3 is 18 residues long. The J segment lost 5 bases and the V segment lost 1 base, leaving 10 bases of the junction unmatched. Germline CDR1 is SNHLY and CDR2 is FYNNEI. The CDR3 nucleotides read TGTGCCAGCAGTGAAGAAAACCCCGGACTAGCGGCAACCGGGGAGCTGTTTTTT. This sequence encodes CASSEENPGLAATGELFF.

The J gene is TRBJ1-2, the V gene TRBV29-1, with a tentative D call TRBD1 (5 bases). There are 11 residues in the CDR3. V was cut by 7 bases and J by 4 bases, with 10 bases left in between. CDR1 and CDR2 from the germline V gene are SQVTM and ANQGSEA. In nucleotides, the CDR3 is TGCAGCGCCGCCGACAGCTATGGCTACACCTTC. It translates to CSAADSYGYTF.

The gene calls are TRBV5-1 and TRBJ2-7, with D hard to call. Trimming stripped 4 bases from V and 6 bases from J, with 11 bases between. The CDR3 extends over 12 amino acids. The V gene's germline CDR1 is SGHRS and CDR2 YFSETQ. As DNA, the CDR3 is TGCGCCAGCAGCCCTGAGTTTTCCGAGCAGTACTTC. As protein: CASSPEFSEQYF.

The genes are TRBV5-6 and TRBJ1-2, with no clear D. Per the germline V gene, CDR1 is SGHDT and CDR2 is YYEEEE. CDR3 length: 10 amino acids. Trimming stripped 2 bases from V and 8 bases from J, with 4 bases between. The DNA of the CDR3 is TGTGCCAGCAGCTTCCGGGGCTACACCTTC. Protein: CASSFRGYTF. The full variable domain, rest sourced from reference TRBV5-6 and TRBJ1-2, is DAGVTQSPTHLIKTRGQQVTLRCSPKSGHDTVSWYQQALGQGPQFIFQYYEEEERQRGNFPDRFSGHQFPNYSSELNVNALLLGDSALYLCASSFRGYTFGSGTRLTVV.

The chain is built from TRBV7-2 and TRBJ2-7, with TRBD1 as a possible D gene (6 bases). CDR3 size: 14 residues. Germline V gives CDR1 SGHTA, CDR2 FQGNSA. Between the trimmed V and J ends, which lost 5 bases and 1 base, there was a span of 12 bases. DNA for the CDR3: TGTGCCAGCAGCGCTCAAACAGGGTCCTACGAGCAGTACTTC. Its protein product is CASSAQTGSYEQYF. The complete variable domain, with remaining parts taken from reference TRBV7-2 and TRBJ2-7, reads GAGVSQSPSNKVTEKGKDVELRCDPISGHTALYWYRQSLGQGLEFLIYFQGNSAPDKSGLPSDRFSAERTGGSVSTLTIQRTQQEDSAVYLCASSAQTGSYEQYFGPGTRLTVT.